What follows is one T cell receptor beta chain and its context. What it binds is not known. Germline lookup yields CDR1 SEHNR and CDR2 FQNEAQ (reference sequence). Between the trimmed V and J ends, which lost 5 bases and 2 bases, there was a span of 19 bases. The CDR3 is made up of 17 amino acids. The data were taken from a study of shared clonotypes between healthy human individuals. Findings and caveats of the study: Non-shared clonotypes showed lower generation probabilities than clonotypes common to all four donors.

Assay: immunoSEQ multiplex PCR; the TCRdb copy retains only in-frame clones and omits some. There are 2.3 million or so clones in the sample; 85% to 95% occur only once, and under 0.45% lies in the top ten. The genes are TRBV7-9 and TRBJ1-3; D remains ambiguous. The TCR was taken from a young man in good health. Some clones in this sample may be carry-over from other donors' samples. Source material: naive CD4+ T cells from PBMCs. As to subset: CD45RA+ positively selected. The CDR3 DNA reads TGTGCCAGCAGCCGCTTAGCGCCGTTACGGACTGGAAACACCATATATTTT. Residues: CASSRLAPLRTGNTIYF.